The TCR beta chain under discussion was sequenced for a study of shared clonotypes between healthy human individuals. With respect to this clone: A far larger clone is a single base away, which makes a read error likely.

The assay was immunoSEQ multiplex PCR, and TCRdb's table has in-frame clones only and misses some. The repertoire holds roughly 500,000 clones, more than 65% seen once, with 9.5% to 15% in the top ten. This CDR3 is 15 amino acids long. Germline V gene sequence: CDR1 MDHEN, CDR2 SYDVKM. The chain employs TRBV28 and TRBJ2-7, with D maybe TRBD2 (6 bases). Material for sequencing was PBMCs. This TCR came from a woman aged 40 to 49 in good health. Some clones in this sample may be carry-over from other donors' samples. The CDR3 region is CAGRPSSDRGYEQYF. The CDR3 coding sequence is TGTGCCGGCAGGCCATCTAGCGATAGGGGCTACGAGCAGTACTTC. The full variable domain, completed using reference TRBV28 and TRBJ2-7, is DVKVTQSSRYLVKRTGEKVFLECVQDMDHENMFWYRQDPGLGLRLIYFSYDVKMKEKGDIPEGYSVSREKKERFSLILESASTNQTSMYLCAGRPSSDRGYEQYFGPGTRLTVT.